This entry describes one T cell receptor beta chain. Antigen: not known. This sample stems from a study of cytomegalovirus exposure and HLA in healthy donors. Overall study findings and caveats: There were some V segments, including TRBV6-2 and TRBV6-3, excluded as indistinguishable. Investigators reported about 160 TCR beta chains as tied to cytomegalovirus. Later on, an analysis found that several of the most significant clusters appeared to be linked to common viral pathogens, which included parvovirus B19.

PCR used 60 Vbeta primers and 13 Jbeta primers. The protocol was immunoSEQ multiplex PCR, while the TCRdb copy is restricted to in-frame clones and leaves out a portion. The repertoire holds 200,000 or so clones, 82% seen once, with roughly 0.098% in the top ten. V was clipped by 3 bases and J by 0 bases, with 17 bases between them. The CDR3 totals 17 residues. Per germline, CDR1 LNHDA and CDR2 SQIVND (reference sequence). The V call is TRBV19, the J call TRBJ1-1; D might be TRBD1 (5 bases). This sequence originates from a boy between 2 and 10 years old in good health and CMV-seronegative. The material sequenced was PBMCs. This chain's CDR3 is CASSIFGTVLMNTEAFF. DNA of the CDR3: TGTGCCAGTAGTATTTTCGGGACTGTTCTAATGAACACTGAAGCTTTCTTT.